These 27 T cell receptor beta chains originate from one sample sequenced in a study of cytomegalovirus exposure and HLA in healthy donors. PCR involved 60 Vbeta and 13 Jbeta primers. Sequencing used immunoSEQ multiplex PCR; TCRdb keeps in-frame clones, though not all of them. The sample includes 160,000 or so clones, roughly 80% of them seen just once. Input material: PBMCs. The receptors derive from a young man in good health and CMV-seropositive.

This clone was seen a handful of times. This chain connects TRBV9 to TRBJ1-2; 9 bases match TRBD1. Germline V lookup: CDR1 SGDLS, CDR2 YYNGEE. CDR3 size: 13 residues. The junction had 3 bases not matched to a gene; V was cut back by 7 bases and J by 2 bases. The CDR3 protein is CASQGTGNYGYTF. The CDR3 region has the DNA TGTGCCAGCCAGGGGACAGGGAACTATGGCTACACCTTC.

The CDR3 is CASRLAGVRDTQYF. CDR3 nucleotide sequence: TGCGCCAGCCGCCTAGCGGGGGTACGAGATACGCAGTATTTT. The chain recombines TRBV5-1 with TRBJ2-3; 10 nucleotides line up with TRBD2. Germline V gene data show CDR1 as SGHRS and CDR2 as YFSETQ. J was trimmed by 5 bases and V by 7 bases; bases with no gene match: 7. The CDR3 is made up of 14 amino acids.

With respect to this clone: Its ends do not fully match the called genes, so a read error is possible. This CDR3 is also generated by other DNA sequences in the sample. The V and J genes are TRBV5-1 and TRBJ1-4, with a tentative D call TRBD1 (5 bases). In germline, CDR1 is SGHRS, CDR2 YFSETQ. This CDR3 is 14 amino acids long. The CDR3 protein is CASSLQGTNEKLFF. CDR3 DNA sequence: TGCGCCAGCAGCTTGCAGGGTACTAACGAAAAACTGTTTTTT.

This clone appeared a few times. V gene TRBV2 combines with J gene TRBJ2-3, with TRBD1 identical over 7 bases. The CDR3 runs 15 residues. Losses at the gene ends were 2 bases for V and 5 bases for J; bases not matched to a gene: 7. Germline V gene data show CDR1 as SNHLY and CDR2 as FYNNEI. The CDR3 region has the DNA TGTGCCAGCAGTGAAAGTCCAGGGGGTGAAGATACGCAGTATTTT. The encoded protein is CASSESPGGEDTQYF. The variable domain in full, completed from reference TRBV2 and TRBJ2-3, reads EPEVTQTPSHQVTQMGQEVILRCVPISNHLYFYWYRQILGQKVEFLVSFYNNEISEKSEIFDDQFSVERPDGSNFTLKIRSTKLEDSAMYFCASSESPGGEDTQYFGPGTRLTVL.

The V call is TRBV27, the J call TRBJ1-6, with 9 bases matching TRBD1. Unmatched junction bases numbered 6, after V lost 4 bases and J lost 2 bases. The CDR3 consists of 17 residues. CDR1 and CDR2 from the germline V gene are MNHEY and SMNVEV (reference sequence). The chain's CDR3 is CASSYGTGQTYNSPLHF. CDR3 bases: TGTGCCAGCAGTTACGGGACAGGGCAAACCTATAATTCACCCCTCCACTTT.

This clone was counted a single time. The V gene is TRBV6-5, the J gene TRBJ2-3, with 7 nucleotides matching TRBD2. The CDR3 contains 15 residues. Germline V CDR1 and CDR2: MNHEY, SVGAGI. V dropped 6 bases and J dropped 5; count of bases not matched to a gene: 11. CDR3 sequence reads: CASSPTRGRGDTQYF. CDR3 DNA: TGTGCCAGCAGCCCAACGCGGGGGAGGGGAGATACGCAGTATTTT.

This sequence joins TRBV27 and TRBJ1-5, with 7 bases fitting TRBD1. CDR3 length equals 14 residues. Germline assignment: CDR1 MNHEY and CDR2 SMNVEV (reference sequence). After removal of 6 bases from V and 0 bases from J, the junction contained 2 bases not matched to a gene. CDR3 loop: CASRAGGSNQPQHF. CDR3 coding DNA: TGTGCCAGCAGAGCAGGGGGTAGCAATCAGCCCCAGCATTTT.

The chain couples TRBV25-1 to TRBJ1-4, with 7 bases identical to TRBD1. Germline trimming cut 3 bases from V and 4 bases from J; bases unmatched to any gene: 2. Per germline, CDR1 MGHDK and CDR2 SYGVNS. CDR3 length: 14 amino acids. The CDR3 loop is CASSETGLNEKLFF. In DNA, the CDR3 is TGTGCCAGCAGTGAGACAGGGCTTAATGAAAAACTGTTTTTT.

CDR3 in DNA: TGTGCCGGTTCTTGGGGCAGCCTCAAAGATACGCAGTATTTT. This translates into CAGSWGSLKDTQYF. The chain has TRBV6-1 and TRBJ2-3; D might be TRBD1 (5 bases). The germline CDR1 and CDR2 sequences are MNHNS and SASEGT. The V gene lost 11 bases and the J gene lost 5 bases, with 20 bases spanning the gap. CDR3 size: 14 residues.

The chain combines TRBV5-5 with TRBJ1-2; TRBD1 might be the D (6 bases). The germline V gene has CDR1 SGHKS and CDR2 YYEKEE (reference sequence). Deletions cut 4 bases from V and 4 bases from J, with 20 bases between. This CDR3 spans 16 amino acids. CDR3 sequence reads: CASSPGPGQIAYGYTF. CDR3 sequence (DNA): TGTGCCAGCAGCCCTGGCCCAGGACAGATCGCCTATGGCTACACCTTC.

The chain has TRBV10-3 and TRBJ1-2; TRBD1 matches at 9 bases. The CDR3 totals 13 residues. Germline V gene lookup returns CDR1 ENHRY and CDR2 SYGVKD. Losses at the gene ends were 4 bases for V and 5 bases for J; bases not matched to a gene: 2. This CDR3 is CAISGQGGYGYTF. The CDR3 DNA reads as TGTGCCATCAGTGGACAGGGGGGATATGGCTACACCTTC.

This chain uses TRBV6-6 with TRBJ2-7, with 7 bases fitting TRBD1. The junction had 11 bases not matched to a gene; V was cut back by 6 bases and J by 6 bases. The CDR3 is 14 amino acids. Germline CDR1 is MNHNY and CDR2 is SVGAGI (reference sequence). CDR3 bases: TGTGCCAGCAGCTCAACTGGACAGGTACGCGAGCAGTACTTC. This gives the protein CASSSTGQVREQYF.

The chain uses TRBV19 and TRBJ1-3, with TRBD1 matching 8 bases. CDR3 length: 16 amino acids. From germline, CDR1 is LNHDA and CDR2 SQIVND (reference sequence). The J segment lost 0 bases and the V segment lost 4 bases, leaving 5 bases of the junction unmatched. The CDR3 DNA follows: TGTGCCAGTAGTACCAGTGACAGGGGCTCTGGAAACACCATATATTTT. This codes for CASSTSDRGSGNTIYF.

This sequence joins TRBV5-6 and TRBJ1-5; tentative D call: TRBD1 (6 bases). Germline V gives CDR1 SGHDT, CDR2 YYEEEE. Trimming shortened V by 4 bases and J by 0 bases, and 8 bases separated the two germline ends. This CDR3 region has 14 residues. The CDR3 loop is CASSTQGSNQPQHF. CDR3 DNA sequence: TGTGCCAGCAGCACACAGGGTAGCAATCAGCCCCAGCATTTT.

The chain carries TRBV2 and TRBJ1-2; D gene uncertain. The CDR3 is 14 amino acids. Trimming stripped 6 bases from V and 0 bases from J, with 11 bases between. Germline CDR1 SNHLY, CDR2 FYNNEI. CDR3 sequence: CASSRQSSNYGYTF. In DNA form, the CDR3 reads TGTGCCAGCAGCAGGCAGTCATCTAACTATGGCTACACCTTC.

In its sample, this clone was seen a few times. The V gene is TRBV5-1, the J gene TRBJ1-6, with no clear D. Germline V gene sequence: CDR1 SGHRS, CDR2 YFSETQ. The length of the CDR3 is 16 residues. V lost 4 bases and J 6 bases, leaving 17 bases between the germline ends. The CDR3 DNA is TGCGCCAGCAGCCTCTCCGGGGAAAAGAGTAATTCACCCCTCCACTTT. Translated, it gives CASSLSGEKSNSPLHF. Combining the CDR3 with reference TRBV5-1 and TRBJ1-6 gives the whole variable domain KAGVTQTPRYLIKTRGQQVTLSCSPISGHRSVSWYQQTPGQGLQFLFEYFSETQRNKGNFPGRFSGRQFSNSRSEMNVSTLELGDSALYLCASSLSGEKSNSPLHFGNGTRLTVT.

The CDR3 nucleotides read TGTGCCACCAGCAGAGATCGGGACAGGGGGGAAAAACTGTTTTTT. Amino acid sequence: CATSRDRDRGEKLFF. The rearrangement links TRBV15 to TRBJ1-4, with TRBD1 matching over 11 bases. CDR1 and CDR2 from the germline V gene are LNHNV and YYDKDF (reference sequence). The ends lost 0 bases at V and 8 bases at J; junction bases unmatched: 2. There are 15 residues in the CDR3.

V and J are TRBV5-1 and TRBJ2-7; 7 bases are a match to TRBD2. Germline values: CDR1 SGHRS, CDR2 YFSETQ. The CDR3 consists of 14 residues. J gave up 2 bases and V 3 bases, and 5 bases lay outside the gene matches. The CDR3 DNA reads TGCGCCAGCAGCTGGGGGGGGAACACCTACGAGCAGTACTTC. Its translation is CASSWGGNTYEQYF.

V gene TRBV20-1 combines with J gene TRBJ2-7; 7 bases map to TRBD1. This CDR3 comprises 11 residues. Germline CDR1 and CDR2: DFQATT and SNEGSKA (reference sequence). The ends lost 6 bases at V and 6 bases at J; junction bases unmatched: 5. The CDR3 DNA reads TGCAGTGCAATCACAGGGGCCGAGCAGTACTTC. Translating gives CSAITGAEQYF.

V usage is TRBV30 and J usage is TRBJ2-5, with 9 bases matching TRBD2. Trimming at V came to 0 bases and at J to 5 bases, leaving 7 bases not matched to a gene. Germline V gives CDR1 GTSNPN, CDR2 SVGIG (reference sequence). The CDR3 runs to 15 residues. The CDR3 nucleotides read TGTGCCTGGAGTGTAGTGGCGGGGGGGCGGGAGACCCAGTACTTC. This codes for CAWSVVAGGRETQYF.

V and J are TRBV15 and TRBJ2-3; TRBD2 aligns across 7 bases. Per the germline V gene, CDR1 is LNHNV and CDR2 is YYDKDF (reference sequence). This CDR3 has 15 residues. V lost 1 base to trimming and J lost 2 bases; unmatched junction nucleotides: 3. The CDR3 is CATSRGGLDTDTQYF. CDR3 nucleotides: TGTGCCACCAGCAGAGGAGGACTAGACACAGATACGCAGTATTTT.

This sequence joins TRBV9 and TRBJ2-1; TRBD2 aligns across 9 bases. Germline V CDR1 and CDR2: SGDLS, YYNGEE. CDR3 length: 15 amino acids. V was clipped by 2 bases and J by 5 bases; unmatched bases: 5. The CDR3 DNA reads as TGTGCCAGCAGCGTCGCTAGCGGGGCGCACAATGAGCAGTTCTTC. Its protein product is CASSVASGAHNEQFF.

Written as DNA, the CDR3 is TGTGCCAGGGAAACAGGGAACCCGAACACCGGGGAGCTGTTTTTT. It translates to CARETGNPNTGELFF. The chain is built from TRBV30 and TRBJ2-2; TRBD1 is a possible D gene (6 bases). Trimming removed 8 bases from V and 0 bases from J, with 16 bases in between. CDR3 length: 15 residues. Germline values: CDR1 GTSNPN, CDR2 SVGIG (reference sequence).

The chain uses TRBV25-1 and TRBJ1-6; the match to TRBD1 covers 9 bases. CDR1 MGHDK and CDR2 SYGVNS come from the germline V gene. The CDR3 contains 15 residues. Trimming at V came to 5 bases and at J to 11 bases, leaving 10 bases not matched to a gene. CDR3 bases: TGTGCCAGCAGTCCATCTACAGGGGGCAACACACCCCTCCACTTT. Protein: CASSPSTGGNTPLHF.

The J gene is TRBJ2-7, the V gene TRBV28; D unclear. The CDR3 has 11 amino acids. V lost 3 bases and J 6 bases, leaving 6 bases between the germline ends. Per the germline V gene, CDR1 is MDHEN and CDR2 is SYDVKM. CDR3 amino acids: CASSLRSEQYF. CDR3 in DNA: TGTGCCAGCAGTTTGCGGTCCGAGCAGTACTTC.

The chain is built from TRBV28 and TRBJ2-3; D perhaps matches TRBD2 (5 bases). V lost 1 base to trimming and J lost 3 bases, with 8 bases between them. The CDR3 is made up of 14 amino acids. Germline CDR1 reads MDHEN; CDR2 reads SYDVKM. The CDR3 region has the DNA TGTGCCAGCAGTTTATCCCCGGGGACAGATACGCAGTATTTT. Translated: CASSLSPGTDTQYF. The full variable domain, with the rest looked up from reference TRBV28 and TRBJ2-3, is DVKVTQSSRYLVKRTGEKVFLECVQDMDHENMFWYRQDPGLGLRLIYFSYDVKMKEKGDIPEGYSVSREKKERFSLILESASTNQTSMYLCASSLSPGTDTQYFGPGTRLTVL.

The V call is TRBV5-1, the J call TRBJ2-1, with D hard to call. Per the germline V gene, CDR1 is SGHRS and CDR2 is YFSETQ. V was trimmed by 4 bases and J by 5 bases, leaving 13 bases between them. The CDR3 length is 14 residues. The CDR3 spells CASSARGPNNEQFF. For the CDR3, the DNA is TGCGCCAGCAGCGCCAGAGGCCCCAACAATGAGCAGTTCTTC.